What follows is one T cell receptor beta chain and its context. PCR used 60 Vbeta primers and 13 Jbeta primers. Generated by immunoSEQ multiplex PCR, the TCRdb table keeps only in-frame clones and is missing some. This table has about 140,000 clones, about four fifths appearing once. This entry comes from a study of cytomegalovirus exposure and HLA in healthy donors. The CDR3 has 14 residues. V was pared by 1 base and J by 3 bases, with 9 bases between. Per germline, CDR1 MNHEY and CDR2 SMNVEV (reference sequence). Sequencing used PBMCs. The chain links TRBV27 to TRBJ1-1; D possibly corresponds to TRBD1 (5 bases). This clonotype originated in a young man in good health and CMV-seronegative. The CDR3 DNA is TGTGCCAGCAGTTTATATCGCAGGGACACTGAAGCTTTCTTT. It codes for CASSLYRRDTEAFF.